The 8 T cell receptor beta chains given below trace back to one sample, sequenced in a study of blood T cell repertoires in COVID-19. Clones were read by immunoSEQ multiplex PCR, and TCRdb kept only the in-frame ones, dropping some. The data contain about 390,000 clones, 80% to 90% of them singletons. Specimen: peripheral blood. These receptors came from a woman in her sixties with COVID-19, enrolled during active disease.

This clone has only one observation. The V call is TRBV11-3, the J call TRBJ2-5, with 7 bases that match TRBD1. Germline-derived CDR1 and CDR2 are SGHNT and YENEEA. CDR3 length equals 15 residues. Germline trimming cut 5 bases from V and 5 bases from J; bases unmatched to any gene: 11. The CDR3, as DNA: TGTGCCAGCAGCCTTTGGCCAGGGGGTTTGGAGACCCAGTACTTC. Its protein is CASSLWPGGLETQYF.

Here the CDR3 reads CASSFTGPANTGELFF. The DNA for the CDR3 is TGCGCCAGCAGCTTTACAGGTCCAGCGAACACCGGGGAGCTGTTTTTT. The rearrangement joins TRBV5-1 to TRBJ2-2; TRBD1 is a possible D gene (5 bases). From germline, CDR1 is SGHRS and CDR2 YFSETQ. The germline V and J ends were trimmed by 2 bases and 0 bases, with 11 bases remaining between them. The CDR3 extends over 16 amino acids.

This clone occurred once. The gene calls are TRBV15 and TRBJ2-1; TRBD1 aligns across 7 bases. The germline gives CDR1 LNHNV, CDR2 YYDKDF (reference sequence). J gave up 4 bases and V 3 bases, and 9 bases lay outside the gene matches. The CDR3 sequence is 16 residues long. The CDR3 reads CATSSFDRVGYNEQFF. In nucleotides, the CDR3 is TGTGCCACCAGCAGCTTTGACAGGGTGGGGTACAATGAGCAGTTCTTC.

The CDR3 loop is CASTLAAQGEQFF. The DNA of the CDR3 is TGTGCCAGCACCCTTGCGGCTCAGGGTGAGCAGTTCTTC. V is TRBV11-2 and J is TRBJ2-1, with D possibly TRBD1 on 5 matching bases. The germline V gene has CDR1 SGHAT and CDR2 FQNNGV. Trimming pared 7 bases from V and 9 bases from J, leaving 16 bases between. This CDR3 has 13 amino acids.

The rearrangement uses TRBV29-1 and TRBJ1-5; TRBD1 might be the D (6 bases). This CDR3 is 13 amino acids long. CDR1 SQVTM and CDR2 ANQGSEA come from the germline V gene. V lost 4 bases and J lost 8, with 15 bases in between. The CDR3 bases are TGCAGCGTTGGAACGGACAGTAAGGAGCCCCAGCATTTT. It yields the protein CSVGTDSKEPQHF.

The V gene is TRBV5-4, the J gene TRBJ1-2, with 8 bases lining up with TRBD1. Germline V gene lookup returns CDR1 SGHNT and CDR2 YYREEE (reference sequence). This CDR3 contains 14 residues. Trimming at V came to 0 bases and at J to 7 bases, leaving 5 bases not matched to a gene. CDR3 region: CASSLAGGIRGYTF. The CDR3 bases are TGTGCCAGCAGCTTGGCAGGGGGCATCCGTGGCTACACCTTC.

This clone was observed a handful of times. The chain employs TRBV11-2 and TRBJ2-1; D possibly corresponds to TRBD2 (6 bases). This CDR3 is built from 14 residues. Trimming pared 5 bases from V and 8 bases from J, leaving 16 bases between. In germline, CDR1 is SGHAT, CDR2 FQNNGV. CDR3 bases: TGTGCCAGCAGCCAACCCGTCGGGGGTCATGAGCAGTTCTTC. Translated, it gives CASSQPVGGHEQFF.

This clone was seen a handful of times. V gene TRBV6-5 combines with J gene TRBJ1-2, with 10 positions matching TRBD1. This CDR3 comprises 16 residues. Germline lookup yields CDR1 MNHEY and CDR2 SVGAGI. J was trimmed by 2 bases and V by 2 bases; bases with no gene match: 5. This CDR3 is CASSYIRTGGNYGYTF. The CDR3 nucleotides are TGTGCCAGCAGTTACATCCGGACAGGGGGGAACTATGGCTACACCTTC.